The next 22 T cell receptor beta chains were all read from a single sample in a study of blood T cell repertoires in COVID-19. Produced via immunoSEQ multiplex PCR; TCRdb's table is partial and in-frame only. The table shows about 240,000 clones, with approximately 78% occurring only once. The sample consisted of peripheral blood. These receptors were taken from a woman aged 55-69 years with active or convalescent COVID-19.

This clone was seen only once. This rearrangement joins TRBV6-5 to TRBJ2-3; TRBD1 matches at 7 bases. With 5 bases clipped from V and 6 bases from J, the junction kept 11 bases outside the gene matches. This CDR3 is 15 amino acids long. Germline CDR1 MNHEY, CDR2 SVGAGI. The CDR3 loop reads CASSTTGVGTDTQYF. DNA of the CDR3: TGTGCCAGCAGTACCACAGGGGTCGGGACGGATACGCAGTATTTT.

The DNA for the CDR3 is TGTGCCAGCTCCCAGGGTGGGGGCAATCAGCCCCAGCATTTT. This sequence encodes CASSQGGGNQPQHF. The chain is built from TRBV28 and TRBJ1-5; tentatively, D is TRBD1 (5 bases). CDR1 MDHEN and CDR2 SYDVKM come from the germline V gene. The CDR3 consists of 14 residues. V was cut by 8 bases and J by 2 bases, with 13 bases left in between.

The CDR3 bases are TGTGCCAGCAAACAGGACAGGGCGGGCAATCAGCCCCAGCATTTT. This translates into CASKQDRAGNQPQHF. The rearrangement links TRBV6-5 to TRBJ1-5; TRBD1 matches 8 bases. Germline V lookup: CDR1 MNHEY, CDR2 SVGAGI. V was pared by 7 bases and J by 2 bases, with 7 bases of the junction left unmatched. The CDR3 length is 15 residues.

V gene TRBV9 combines with J gene TRBJ2-7; TRBD2 matches 11 bases. Germline V gene sequence: CDR1 SGDLS, CDR2 YYNGEE. The CDR3 consists of 15 residues. V was clipped by 4 bases and J by 5 bases; unmatched bases: 8. This CDR3 reads CASSRSSGGANEQYF. CDR3 bases: TGTGCCAGCAGCCGGAGTAGCGGGGGGGCCAACGAGCAGTACTTC.

The genes are TRBV2 and TRBJ1-2, with a weak D call TRBD1 (5 bases). The germline CDR1 and CDR2 sequences are SNHLY and FYNNEI. The CDR3 consists of 16 residues. The ends were cut back, 6 bases at V and 8 bases at J, with 25 bases in the middle. CDR3 bases: TGTGCCAGCAGGGATCACCGGCGGGGCCCCTCTTGGGGCTACACCTTC. This translates into CASRDHRRGPSWGYTF.

CDR3 residues: CASRPSQGSGTEAFF. The CDR3 nucleotides read TGTGCCAGCAGACCTTCACAGGGGTCCGGCACTGAAGCTTTCTTT. The genes are TRBV5-4 and TRBJ1-1; 7 bases agree with TRBD1. The germline V gene has CDR1 SGHNT and CDR2 YYREEE (reference sequence). The V gene end was trimmed by 5 bases and the J gene end by 4 bases; junction bases not matched to a gene: 11. The CDR3 covers 15 residues.

This clone was observed a few times. This chain uses TRBV9 with TRBJ2-7, with D possibly TRBD1 on 6 matching bases. Trimming pared 2 bases from V and 0 bases from J, leaving 12 bases between. The CDR3 is 15 amino acids. Germline CDR1 and CDR2: SGDLS and YYNGEE. The CDR3 sequence: CASSVTGTSSYEQYF. CDR3 bases: TGTGCCAGCAGCGTCACAGGGACCAGCTCCTACGAGCAGTACTTC.

The V and J genes are TRBV9 and TRBJ1-2, with 10 bases fitting TRBD1. The CDR3 spans 13 residues. Trimming at V came to 3 bases and at J to 7 bases, leaving 3 bases not matched to a gene. The V gene's germline CDR1 is SGDLS and CDR2 YYNGEE. The CDR3 spells CASSGQGAFGYTF. The DNA for the CDR3 is TGTGCCAGCAGCGGACAGGGGGCTTTTGGCTACACCTTC.

CDR3 nucleotide sequence: TGTGCCAGCAGCCAAAGCGGGGGGGCCGCGAATGAGCAGTTCTTC. Translation: CASSQSGGAANEQFF. This chain connects TRBV7-2 to TRBJ2-1; 10 bases are shared with TRBD2. With V trimmed by 5 bases and J by 7 bases, 8 bases remained unmatched. This CDR3 comprises 15 residues. Germline V lookup: CDR1 SGHTA, CDR2 FQGNSA.

The chain recombines TRBV18 with TRBJ1-4; D is perhaps TRBD1 (5 bases). The CDR3 is made up of 13 amino acids. The germline V gene encodes CDR1 KGHSH and CDR2 LQKENI. Trimming left V 5 bases short and J 4 bases short, with 8 bases between. CDR3 loop: CASSTGGNEKLFF. CDR3 DNA sequence: TGTGCCAGCTCAACGGGGGGTAATGAAAAACTGTTTTTT.

The genes are TRBV21-1 and TRBJ2-7; the table assigns TRBD1, which was not confirmed against the DNA. TRBV21-1 is a known pseudogene. CDR3 length: 14 residues. CDR3 residues: CASRPGQGKVEQYF. The CDR3 nucleotides are TGTGCCAGCAGGCCGGGACAGGGTAAAGTCGAGCAGTACTTC.

This clone has at least ten counts. The gene calls are TRBV18 and TRBJ2-7, with TRBD2 matching 12 bases. The CDR3 extends over 15 amino acids. Per the germline V gene, CDR1 is KGHSH and CDR2 is LQKENI. The trim removed 2 bases at V and 3 bases at J, leaving 2 bases unmatched. The CDR3 DNA reads as TGTGCCAGCTCACCAACTAGCGGGGGGAGCTACGAGCAGTACTTC. Translating it yields CASSPTSGGSYEQYF.

This chain links TRBV2 with TRBJ2-5, with a possible D match to TRBD1 (6 bases). Germline-derived CDR1 and CDR2 are SNHLY and FYNNEI. The CDR3 runs to 14 residues. V lost 7 bases to trimming and J lost 2 bases, with 14 bases between them. The CDR3 DNA follows: TGTGCCAGCACCCTGGACAGCCTGCAAGAGACCCAGTACTTC. As protein: CASTLDSLQETQYF.

The chain couples TRBV7-6 to TRBJ1-2; 7 bases are a match to TRBD1. The CDR3 has 16 residues. The V gene's germline CDR1 is SGHVS and CDR2 FNYEAQ. Trimming removed 5 bases from V and 1 base from J; junction bases left unmatched: 10. For the CDR3, the DNA is TGTGCCAGCAGCCCCACCGGGACAGCCTTTAACTATGGCTACACCTTC. Its translation is CASSPTGTAFNYGYTF.

The V gene is TRBV9, the J gene TRBJ2-5, with D perhaps matching TRBD1 (5 bases). CDR1 is SGDLS and CDR2 is YYNGEE in the germline V gene. The CDR3 has 15 amino acids. The germline V and J ends were trimmed by 4 bases and 2 bases, with 15 bases remaining between them. In DNA, the CDR3 is TGTGCCAGCAGCCCCCGACAGAAACTTCAAGAGACCCAGTACTTC. It encodes CASSPRQKLQETQYF.

This chain connects TRBV25-1 to TRBJ1-3; 11 nucleotides line up with TRBD1. The CDR3 contains 16 residues. J was trimmed by 3 bases and V by 6 bases; bases with no gene match: 7. The V gene's germline CDR1 is MGHDK and CDR2 SYGVNS. Here the CDR3 reads CASRPGQGAGGNTIYF. The CDR3 bases are TGTGCCAGCAGACCAGGACAGGGGGCGGGTGGAAACACCATATATTTT.

The chain employs TRBV7-2 and TRBJ1-3; the D gene is possibly TRBD1 (6 bases). Trimming pared 10 bases from V and 0 bases from J, leaving 16 bases between. CDR1 SGHTA and CDR2 FQGNSA come from the germline V gene. The CDR3 runs to 15 residues. CDR3 in amino acids: CATTGHPSSGNTIYF. CDR3 nucleotides: TGTGCCACTACGGGACACCCGAGCTCTGGAAACACCATATATTTT.

This rearrangement joins TRBV9 to TRBJ2-2; a weak D match, TRBD2 (5 bases). This CDR3 region has 13 residues. Trimming left V 8 bases short and J 4 bases short, with 12 bases between. Per germline, CDR1 SGDLS and CDR2 YYNGEE. CDR3 protein: CASGKRATGELFF. In nucleotides, the CDR3 is TGTGCCAGTGGCAAGAGGGCCACCGGGGAGCTGTTTTTT.

The chain joins TRBV29-1 to TRBJ2-7, with D perhaps TRBD2 (7 bases). The CDR3 is made up of 12 amino acids. The germline gives CDR1 SQVTM, CDR2 ANQGSEA. V lost 4 bases and J lost 6, with 13 bases in between. The CDR3 region has the DNA TGCAGCGTTGGTGGAAGGGGGGGCGAGCAGTACTTC. Protein product: CSVGGRGGEQYF.

The chain couples TRBV7-9 to TRBJ1-1; 7 bases line up with TRBD1. CDR3 length equals 16 residues. CDR1 SEHNR and CDR2 FQNEAQ come from the germline V gene (reference sequence). The V and J ends lost 5 bases and 4 bases, in that order; junction bases with no gene match: 13. The DNA of the CDR3 is TGTGCCAGCAGCCTCGGGACAGTAACCACGGGCACTGAAGCTTTCTTT. It codes for CASSLGTVTTGTEAFF.

This chain uses TRBV3-1 (or the pseudogene TRBV3-2) with TRBJ1-6; possibly TRBD1 for D (6 bases). Germline lookup yields CDR1 LGHDT and CDR2 YNNKEL (reference sequence). V lost 6 bases, J lost 7 bases, and 13 bases lay in between. This CDR3 contains 14 residues. In nucleotides, the CDR3 is TGTGCCAGCAGTCTCCGACAGGCCAATTCACCCCTCCACTTT. It is translated as CASSLRQANSPLHF.

V is TRBV19 and J is TRBJ1-1, with D unresolved. Per germline, CDR1 LNHDA and CDR2 SQIVND (reference sequence). Trimming removed 4 bases from V and 0 bases from J, with 6 bases in between. The CDR3 extends over 13 amino acids. CDR3 DNA sequence: TGTGCCAGTAGTACCCAGATGAACACTGAAGCTTTCTTT. This gives the protein CASSTQMNTEAFF.